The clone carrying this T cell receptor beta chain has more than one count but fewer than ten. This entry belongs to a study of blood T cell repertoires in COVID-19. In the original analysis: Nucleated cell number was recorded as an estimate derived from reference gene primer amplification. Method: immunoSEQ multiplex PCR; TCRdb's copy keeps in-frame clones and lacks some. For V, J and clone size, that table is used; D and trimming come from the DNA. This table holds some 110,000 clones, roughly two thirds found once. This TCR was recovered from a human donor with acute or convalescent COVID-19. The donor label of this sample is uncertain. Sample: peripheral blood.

The CDR3 DNA reads TGCGCCAGCAGCCAAGGTCAGACAAATGAAAAACTGTTTTTT. It is translated as CASSQGQTNEKLFF. This sequence joins TRBV4-1 and TRBJ1-4, with no clear D. The CDR3 runs 14 residues. From germline, CDR1 is MGHRA and CDR2 YSYEKL. V dropped 1 base and J dropped 5 bases, with 8 bases sitting between them.